Following are 20 T cell receptor beta chains from one sample sequenced in a study of cytomegalovirus exposure and HLA in healthy donors. The primer mix had 60 Vbeta and 13 Jbeta primers. Repertoires were generated with immunoSEQ multiplex PCR, while TCRdb's copy carries only in-frame clones and drops some. The table shows about 100,000 clones, with roughly 79% occurring only once. Sequenced material: PBMCs. Receptors originate from a female donor in good health and CMV-seropositive.

The chain couples TRBV7-9 to TRBJ2-7; D may be TRBD1 (6 bases). Germline CDR1 and CDR2: SEHNR and FQNEAQ (reference sequence). V lost 6 bases and J lost 2, with 11 bases in between. There are 13 residues in the CDR3. The CDR3 spells CASRSSGAYEQYF. CDR3 coding DNA: TGTGCCAGCAGATCCTCAGGGGCCTACGAGCAGTACTTC.

V gene TRBV4-3 combines with J gene TRBJ1-1; D ambiguous. The CDR3 is made up of 13 amino acids. The germline V and J ends were trimmed by 1 base and 7 bases, with 10 bases remaining between them. Per germline, CDR1 LGHNA and CDR2 YSLEER. CDR3 sequence (DNA): TGCGCCAGCAGCCAAGGCTACAGATATGAAGCTTTCTTT. Protein: CASSQGYRYEAFF.

The CDR3 region is CAISGSGAETQYF. For the CDR3, the DNA is TGTGCCATCAGTGGGTCGGGGGCGGAGACCCAGTACTTC. The genes are TRBV10-3 and TRBJ2-5, with D perhaps being TRBD1 or TRBD2 (6 bases each). This CDR3 contains 13 residues. Trimming cost V 4 bases and J 5 bases, with 11 bases left between them. CDR1 and CDR2 from the germline V gene are ENHRY and SYGVKD.

This sequence joins TRBV28 and TRBJ1-1, with D possibly being TRBD1 (5 bases). The V gene lost 1 base and the J gene lost 1 base, with 7 bases spanning the gap. The CDR3 totals 14 residues. Germline V CDR1 and CDR2: MDHEN, SYDVKM. The CDR3 spells CASSLFRGNTEAFF. The CDR3 DNA follows: TGTGCCAGCAGTTTATTTAGGGGGAACACTGAAGCTTTCTTT.

The CDR3 is CASSRFGASTDTQYF. CDR3 coding DNA: TGCGCCAGCAGCCGGTTTGGAGCGAGCACAGATACGCAGTATTTT. This rearrangement joins TRBV4-1 to TRBJ2-3; D unclear. V lost 4 bases, J lost 0 bases, and 11 bases lay in between. From germline, CDR1 is MGHRA and CDR2 YSYEKL. The CDR3 is 15 amino acids.

The chain uses TRBV7-2 and TRBJ1-6; possibly TRBD1 for D (6 bases). CDR1 and CDR2 from the germline V gene are SGHTA and FQGNSA. The CDR3 is 16 residues long. The V end lost 5 bases, the J end lost 8 bases, and 19 bases lay between the germline ends. CDR3 loop: CASSPEPQGDDSPLHF. The CDR3 nucleotides are TGTGCCAGCAGCCCCGAACCACAGGGAGACGATTCACCCCTCCACTTT.

The genes are TRBV7-3 and TRBJ2-1; 11 bases match TRBD2. The CDR3 sequence is 16 residues long. The V segment lost 5 bases and the J segment 7 bases; nucleotides outside the gene matches: 10. Per germline, CDR1 SGHTA and CDR2 FQGTGA. DNA for the CDR3: TGTGCCAGCAGCCCGTCTAGCGGGAGGCTAGGGAATGAGCAGTTCTTC. Amino acid sequence: CASSPSSGRLGNEQFF.

This clone was counted once. The chain carries TRBV29-1 and TRBJ1-1; D may be TRBD1 (5 bases). The V and J ends lost 6 bases and 0 bases respectively, with 14 bases between them. This CDR3 contains 14 residues. Germline V gene sequence: CDR1 SQVTM, CDR2 ANQGSEA. The CDR3 loop is CSVGGSGMNTEAFF. CDR3 coding DNA: TGCAGCGTCGGGGGGTCAGGTATGAACACTGAAGCTTTCTTT.

The gene calls are TRBV10-3 and TRBJ1-4; D perhaps matches TRBD1 (6 bases). CDR1 and CDR2 (germline): ENHRY, SYGVKD. Trimming removed 3 bases at V and 2 bases at J, with 10 bases between. CDR3 size: 15 residues. The CDR3 DNA follows: TGTGCCATCAGTGAACAGGGCGTCACTAATGAAAAACTGTTTTTT. Translation: CAISEQGVTNEKLFF.

The gene calls are TRBV2 and TRBJ2-1; TRBD2 aligns across 13 bases. This CDR3 region has 15 residues. Per germline, CDR1 SNHLY and CDR2 FYNNEI. Trimming at V came to 7 bases and at J to 9 bases, leaving 9 bases not matched to a gene. CDR3 region: CASKGTSGIVTEQFF. DNA of the CDR3: TGTGCCAGCAAGGGGACTAGCGGGATTGTAACTGAGCAGTTCTTC.

The chain has TRBV7-9 and TRBJ2-7; TRBD2 matches 8 bases. V shed 2 bases and J 0 bases; nucleotides not matched to a gene: 3. Germline V gene lookup returns CDR1 SEHNR and CDR2 FQNEAQ (reference sequence). This CDR3 is built from 15 residues. The CDR3 spells CASSLIAGSSYEQYF. The CDR3 DNA reads as TGTGCCAGCAGCTTAATAGCGGGGAGCTCCTACGAGCAGTACTTC.

This clone occurred a few times. DNA of the CDR3: TGTGCCAGCAGTTTACGGGGAGGCACGAACACTGAAGCTTTCTTT. Its translation is CASSLRGGTNTEAFF. The chain combines TRBV28 with TRBJ1-1, with D unclear. V lost 2 bases and J 1 base, leaving 11 bases between the germline ends. Germline assignment: CDR1 MDHEN and CDR2 SYDVKM. This CDR3 is 15 amino acids long.

In regard to this clone: This CDR3 is also generated by other DNA sequences in the sample. J is TRBJ2-7 and V is TRBV9; 12 nucleotides align to TRBD2. This CDR3 comprises 15 residues. V was pared by 0 bases and J by 4 bases, with 2 bases of the junction left unmatched. The V gene's germline CDR1 is SGDLS and CDR2 YYNGEE. Here the CDR3 reads CASSVGLAGDYEQYF. DNA for the CDR3: TGTGCCAGCAGCGTAGGACTAGCGGGAGATTACGAGCAGTACTTC.

The rearrangement joins TRBV6-4 to TRBJ2-2; 14 positions match TRBD2. Germline values: CDR1 MRHNA, CDR2 SNTAGT. After removal of 8 bases from V and 4 bases from J, the junction contained 3 bases not matched to a gene. The CDR3 spans 15 residues. The CDR3 spells CASRTSGGSTGELFF. CDR3 bases: TGTGCCAGCCGGACTAGCGGGGGGAGCACCGGGGAGCTGTTTTTT.

This chain uses TRBV29-1 with TRBJ1-1, with TRBD1 identical over 11 bases. The CDR3 loop spans 15 amino acids. Trimming removed 7 bases from V and 0 bases from J; junction bases left unmatched: 7. Germline V lookup: CDR1 SQVTM, CDR2 ANQGSEA. The CDR3 nucleotides are TGCAGCGCCCGAGGACAGGGGGCTATGAACACTGAAGCTTTCTTT. It specifies CSARGQGAMNTEAFF.

V usage is TRBV4-1 and J usage is TRBJ1-3; D is possibly TRBD1 (5 bases). Germline V gene data show CDR1 as MGHRA and CDR2 as YSYEKL. This CDR3 is built from 15 residues. Trimming shortened V by 4 bases and J by 0 bases, and 10 bases separated the two germline ends. In DNA, the CDR3 is TGCGCCAGCAGCCTGAGACAGAGCTCTGGAAACACCATATATTTT. Translating it yields CASSLRQSSGNTIYF.

The chain carries TRBV15 and TRBJ2-7; D perhaps matches TRBD1 (6 bases). V shed 0 bases and J shed 6 bases, with 12 bases lying between them. The CDR3 extends over 14 amino acids. The germline gives CDR1 LNHNV, CDR2 YYDKDF (reference sequence). The CDR3 bases are TGTGCCACCAGCAGAGACCAGGAAGGGGGCGAGCAGTACTTC. Protein sequence: CATSRDQEGGEQYF.

The chain uses TRBV29-1 and TRBJ1-1; D unresolved. The germline V gene has CDR1 SQVTM and CDR2 ANQGSEA. This CDR3 region has 13 residues. Trimming took off 6 bases at V and 4 bases at J, with 15 bases between the two ends. This CDR3 is CSVLTVPGTEAFF. CDR3 coding DNA: TGCAGCGTCCTTACGGTCCCGGGCACTGAAGCTTTCTTT.

The rearrangement uses TRBV7-9 and TRBJ1-2, with a tentative D call TRBD1 (5 bases). The germline V gene encodes CDR1 SEHNR and CDR2 FQNEAQ (reference sequence). This CDR3 is built from 15 residues. V was pared by 1 base and J by 8 bases, with 17 bases between. CDR3 region: CASSLEGTGVEGYTF. The DNA for the CDR3 is TGTGCCAGCAGCTTAGAGGGTACAGGAGTAGAGGGCTACACCTTC.

There are a few counts of this clone. This chain joins TRBV7-2 and TRBJ1-5, with D possibly being TRBD1 (5 bases). V lost 6 bases and J 6 bases, leaving 12 bases between the germline ends. Germline V gene lookup returns CDR1 SGHTA and CDR2 FQGNSA. The CDR3 has 13 amino acids. CDR3 sequence: CASSYRGGQPQHF. CDR3 in DNA: TGTGCCAGCAGTTATCGGGGGGGTCAGCCCCAGCATTTT.